The 16 T cell receptor beta chains below come from one sample, sequenced in a study of T cells after yellow fever vaccination. One entry per CDR3 protein results from TCRdb running MiXCR on the 5' RACE reads. The repertoire has hundreds of thousands of distinct CDR3 sequences, 9% to 15% of them found once; the top ten carry under 15%. The sample was PBMCs, taken on the day of the yellow fever booster vaccination. The source of these receptors is a man aged 30-40 years who received the YFV17D yellow fever vaccine.

This rearrangement joins TRBV4-2 to TRBJ2-4; D is unresolved. The V end was cut by 0 bases, the J end by 9 bases, with 18 bases between. The CDR3 spans 16 residues. Per germline, CDR1 LGHNA and CDR2 YNFKEQ. DNA for the CDR3: TGTGCCAGCAGCCAAGATCATTGGCCCAGTACTGGCATTCAGTACTTC. This gives the protein CASSQDHWPSTGIQYF.

This clonotype was seen a handful of times. V and J are TRBV4-3 and TRBJ1-6; D gene unclear. Germline CDR1 LGHNA, CDR2 YSLEER. The ends were cut back, 0 bases at V and 7 bases at J, with 16 bases in the middle. The CDR3 runs 17 residues. The chain's CDR3 is CASSQDPPGYLNSPLHF. DNA for the CDR3: TGCGCCAGCAGCCAAGATCCTCCCGGGTATTTGAATTCACCCCTCCACTTT.

The sample holds many counts of this clonotype. V is TRBV28 and J is TRBJ2-7; a weak D match, TRBD1 (6 bases). From germline, CDR1 is MDHEN and CDR2 SYDVKM. V lost 5 bases, J lost 4 bases, and 9 bases lay in between. CDR3 length: 12 amino acids. The CDR3 sequence is CASSGQRYEQYF. DNA for the CDR3: TGTGCCAGCAGTGGACAGAGGTACGAGCAGTACTTC.

This clonotype was recorded a few times. The chain is built from TRBV29-1 and TRBJ1-1; D gene unclear. CDR1 is SQVTM, CDR2 ANQGSEA, per germline. The length of the CDR3 is 13 residues. Trimming stripped 7 bases from V and 1 base from J, with 13 bases between. As DNA, the CDR3 is TGCAGCGCCTGGAGTCAACCGAACACTGAAGCTTTCTTT. This encodes CSAWSQPNTEAFF.

This chain links TRBV7-2 with TRBJ2-7; TRBD2 agrees at 9 bases. Germline-derived CDR1 and CDR2 are SGHTA and FQGNSA. Unmatched junction bases numbered 10, after V lost 6 bases and J lost 7 bases. The CDR3 contains 14 residues. The CDR3 is CASSMTSGLGEQYF. The CDR3 DNA sequence: TGTGCCAGCAGTATGACTAGCGGCCTAGGGGAGCAGTACTTC.

In this sample, this clonotype turned up a few times. The CDR3 DNA is TGCAGTGCTAGGCGAGGGGCAGGCACAGATACGCAGTATTTT. Encoded protein: CSARRGAGTDTQYF. This chain links TRBV20-1 with TRBJ2-3; D is tentatively TRBD1 or TRBD2 (5 bases each). CDR3 length: 14 amino acids. CDR1 is DFQATT and CDR2 is SNEGSKA in the germline V gene (reference sequence). V was shortened by 3 bases and J by 1 base, with 11 bases between the two germline ends.

V gene TRBV7-2 combines with J gene TRBJ2-1, with 8 bases aligning to TRBD2. The CDR3 is 14 residues long. J lost 2 bases, V lost 4 bases, and 1 base had no gene match. Germline assignment: CDR1 SGHTA and CDR2 FQGNSA. CDR3 sequence (DNA): TGTGCCAGCAGCTCACTAGCGGCCTACAATGAGCAGTTCTTC. Translated, it gives CASSSLAAYNEQFF.

This clonotype was counted many times. The chain couples TRBV24-1 to TRBJ2-1; D gene uncertain. CDR3 size: 13 residues. V lost 3 bases and J 6 bases, leaving 8 bases between the germline ends. The germline CDR1 and CDR2 sequences are KGHDR and SFDVKD. The CDR3 reads CATSDGPFNEQFF. CDR3 coding DNA: TGTGCCACCAGTGATGGGCCCTTCAATGAGCAGTTCTTC.

This clonotype turned up a few times. The rearrangement joins TRBV27 to TRBJ1-5; D perhaps matches TRBD1 (5 bases). The germline gives CDR1 MNHEY, CDR2 SMNVEV (reference sequence). Trimming took 6 bases from V and 1 from J, leaving 13 bases between them. This CDR3 is built from 15 residues. The CDR3 sequence: CASRGVRGSNQPQHF. CDR3 DNA: TGTGCCAGCAGGGGGGTTAGGGGAAGCAATCAGCCCCAGCATTTT.

The chain carries TRBV7-8 and TRBJ2-3, with 9 bases that match TRBD1. Trimming at V came to 5 bases and at J to 1 base, leaving 7 bases not matched to a gene. The CDR3 consists of 16 residues. In germline, CDR1 is SGHVS, CDR2 FQNEAQ. CDR3 in DNA: TGTGCCAGCAGCCTAGAGGACAGGGGAGGCACAGATACGCAGTATTTT. This sequence encodes CASSLEDRGGTDTQYF.

V is TRBV6-2 or TRBV6-3 and J is TRBJ2-7; 9 nucleotides match TRBD2. Germline assignment: CDR1 MNHEY and CDR2 SVGEGT. V shed 6 bases and J 0 bases; nucleotides not matched to a gene: 6. The length of the CDR3 is 15 residues. CDR3 sequence (DNA): TGTGCCAGCAGCACCGGACTAGCGAACTCCTACGAGCAGTACTTC. It specifies CASSTGLANSYEQYF.

This chain links TRBV27 with TRBJ2-1; 10 nucleotides match TRBD1. With 5 bases clipped from V and 9 bases from J, the junction kept 13 bases outside the gene matches. The CDR3 has 16 amino acids. Germline assignment: CDR1 MNHEY and CDR2 SMNVEV (reference sequence). CDR3: CASSPLGTGESTEQFF. The CDR3 DNA is TGTGCCAGCAGTCCTCTCGGGACAGGGGAGTCTACTGAGCAGTTCTTC.

CDR3 sequence: CSARDLRVVNGYTF. The CDR3 DNA reads TGCAGTGCTAGAGATCTAAGGGTGGTAAATGGCTACACCTTC. V and J are TRBV20-1 and TRBJ1-2; D remains ambiguous. This CDR3 has 14 residues. V was cut by 0 bases and J by 6 bases, with 14 bases left in between. The germline gives CDR1 DFQATT, CDR2 SNEGSKA (reference sequence).

This clonotype has just a few counts. The chain is built from TRBV11-2 and TRBJ1-5; D is uncertain. This CDR3 region has 13 residues. Trimming pared 1 base from V and 5 bases from J, leaving 6 bases between. Germline values: CDR1 SGHAT, CDR2 FQNNGV. The CDR3 reads CASSLVEDQPQHF. The CDR3 nucleotides read TGTGCCAGCAGCTTAGTGGAGGATCAGCCCCAGCATTTT.

The chain joins TRBV19 to TRBJ1-5; D call uncertain. Germline V gene sequence: CDR1 LNHDA, CDR2 SQIVND (reference sequence). This CDR3 comprises 13 residues. V lost 6 bases and J 9 bases, leaving 15 bases between the germline ends. CDR3 coding DNA: TGTGCCAGTAGCCCTCGGGAAGGTCCGCCCCAGCATTTT. It specifies CASSPREGPPQHF.

The chain carries TRBV7-8 and TRBJ2-7; the D gene is possibly TRBD2 (7 bases). V lost 5 bases and J lost 3, with 17 bases in between. Germline V gene data show CDR1 as SGHVS and CDR2 as FQNEAQ. The CDR3 runs to 15 residues. CDR3 region: CASSPRRGGGYEQYF. Here the CDR3 DNA reads TGTGCCAGCAGCCCCCGCCGGGGAGGGGGCTACGAGCAGTACTTC. The complete variable domain, with remaining parts taken from reference TRBV7-8 and TRBJ2-7, reads GAGVSQSPRYKVAKRGQDVALRCDPISGHVSLFWYQQALGQGPEFLTYFQNEAQLDKSGLPSDRFFAERPEGSVSTLKIQRTQQEDSAVYLCASSPRRGGGYEQYFGPGTRLTVT.